Listed here are 4 T cell receptor beta chains from one sample, sequenced in a study of blood T cell repertoires in COVID-19. Produced via immunoSEQ multiplex PCR; TCRdb's table is partial and in-frame only. This table has around 190,000 clones, 70% to 90% appearing once. Sequencing was performed on peripheral blood. The source is a man between 65 and 80 years old with active or convalescent COVID-19.

The table lists this clone with a count of one. The gene calls are TRBV4-1 and TRBJ2-7, with TRBD2 identical over 9 bases. The CDR3 has 16 amino acids. With 4 bases clipped from V and 0 bases from J, the junction kept 7 bases outside the gene matches. The germline V gene encodes CDR1 MGHRA and CDR2 YSYEKL. DNA of the CDR3: TGCGCCAGCAGCCTCCGACTAGCGGTGAGCTCCTACGAGCAGTACTTC. Translation gives CASSLRLAVSSYEQYF.

The CDR3 is CASSRDRRYGYTF. The CDR3 DNA follows: TGTGCCAGCAGCCGGGACAGGCGATATGGCTACACCTTC. The chain is built from TRBV2 and TRBJ1-2, with 8 bases fitting TRBD1. The trim removed 6 bases at V and 5 bases at J, leaving 5 bases unmatched. Germline V gene sequence: CDR1 SNHLY, CDR2 FYNNEI. The CDR3 is 13 residues long.

The chain employs TRBV19 and TRBJ2-1; 7 positions agree with TRBD1. With V trimmed by 6 bases and J by 1 base, 9 bases remained unmatched. The germline CDR1 and CDR2 sequences are LNHDA and SQIVND (reference sequence). This CDR3 has 16 amino acids. CDR3 region: CASRSIRDSSYNEQFF. CDR3 in DNA: TGTGCCAGTAGAAGCATTCGGGACAGTTCCTACAATGAGCAGTTCTTC.

The gene calls are TRBV3-1 (or the pseudogene TRBV3-2) and TRBJ2-5; a weak D match, TRBD2 (5 bases). Trimming shortened V by 1 base and J by 5 bases, and 8 bases separated the two germline ends. This CDR3 is built from 13 residues. From germline, CDR1 is LGHDT and CDR2 YNNKEL (reference sequence). This CDR3 is CASSQGLLETQYF. The CDR3 DNA follows: TGTGCCAGCAGCCAAGGACTATTGGAGACCCAGTACTTC.